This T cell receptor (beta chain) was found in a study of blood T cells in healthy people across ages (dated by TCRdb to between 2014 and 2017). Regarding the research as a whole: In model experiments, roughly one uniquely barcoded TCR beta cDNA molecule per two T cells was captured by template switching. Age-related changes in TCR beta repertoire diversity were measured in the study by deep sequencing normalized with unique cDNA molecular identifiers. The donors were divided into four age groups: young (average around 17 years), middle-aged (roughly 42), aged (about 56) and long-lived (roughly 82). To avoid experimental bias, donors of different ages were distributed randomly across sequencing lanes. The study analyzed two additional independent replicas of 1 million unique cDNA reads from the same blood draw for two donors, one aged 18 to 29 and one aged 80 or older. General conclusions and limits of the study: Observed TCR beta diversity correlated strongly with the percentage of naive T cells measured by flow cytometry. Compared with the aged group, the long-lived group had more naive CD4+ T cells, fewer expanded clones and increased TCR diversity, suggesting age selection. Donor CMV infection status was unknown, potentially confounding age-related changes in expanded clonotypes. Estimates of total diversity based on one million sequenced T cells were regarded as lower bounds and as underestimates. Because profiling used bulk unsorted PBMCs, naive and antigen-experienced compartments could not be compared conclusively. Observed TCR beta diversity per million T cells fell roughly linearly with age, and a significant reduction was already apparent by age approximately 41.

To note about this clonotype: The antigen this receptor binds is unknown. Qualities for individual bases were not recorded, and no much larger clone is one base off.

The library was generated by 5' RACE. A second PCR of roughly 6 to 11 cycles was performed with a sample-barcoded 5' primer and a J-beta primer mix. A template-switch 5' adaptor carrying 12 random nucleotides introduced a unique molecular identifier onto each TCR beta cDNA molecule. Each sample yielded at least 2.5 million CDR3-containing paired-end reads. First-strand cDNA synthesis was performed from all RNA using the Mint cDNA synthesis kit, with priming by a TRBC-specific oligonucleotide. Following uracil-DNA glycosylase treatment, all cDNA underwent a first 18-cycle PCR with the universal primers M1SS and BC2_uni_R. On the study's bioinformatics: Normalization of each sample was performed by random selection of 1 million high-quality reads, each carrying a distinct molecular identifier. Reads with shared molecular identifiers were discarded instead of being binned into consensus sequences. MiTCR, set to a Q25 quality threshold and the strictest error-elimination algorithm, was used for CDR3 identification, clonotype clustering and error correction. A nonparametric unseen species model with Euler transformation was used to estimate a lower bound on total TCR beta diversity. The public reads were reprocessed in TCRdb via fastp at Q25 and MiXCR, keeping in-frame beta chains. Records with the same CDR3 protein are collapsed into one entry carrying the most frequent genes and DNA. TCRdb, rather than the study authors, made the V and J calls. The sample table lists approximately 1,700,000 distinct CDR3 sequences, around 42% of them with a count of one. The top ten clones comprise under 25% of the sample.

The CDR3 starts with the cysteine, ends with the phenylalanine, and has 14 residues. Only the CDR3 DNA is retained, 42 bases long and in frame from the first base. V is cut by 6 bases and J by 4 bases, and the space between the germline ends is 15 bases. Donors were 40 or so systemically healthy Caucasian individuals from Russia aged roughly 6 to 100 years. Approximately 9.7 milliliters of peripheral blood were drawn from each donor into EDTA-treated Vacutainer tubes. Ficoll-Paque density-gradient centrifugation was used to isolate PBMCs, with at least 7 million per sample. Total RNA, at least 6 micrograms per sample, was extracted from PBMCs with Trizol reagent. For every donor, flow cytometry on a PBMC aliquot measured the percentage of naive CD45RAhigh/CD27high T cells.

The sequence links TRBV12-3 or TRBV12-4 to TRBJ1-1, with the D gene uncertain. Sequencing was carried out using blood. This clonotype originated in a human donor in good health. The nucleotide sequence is TGTGCCAGCAGCTCCCACTCAACCCTCACTGAAGCTTTCTTT. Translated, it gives CASSSHSTLTEAFF.